One and the same sample provided the 14 T cell receptor beta chains below, sequenced in a study of T and B cells in COVID-19 patients. BIOMED2 TRB-A/B primer pools were used in multiplex TRB PCR. TCRdb re-derived calls from the multiplex PCR reads in MiXCR, one entry per CDR3 protein. The sample lists roughly 8,000 distinct CDR3 sequences; roughly 31% were seen once. Each TRB amplification used 250-500 ng of genomic DNA from blood. The sample taken for sequencing was blood. Receptors originate from a human donor who had recovered from COVID-19.

The chain joins TRBV19 to TRBJ2-1, with D unclear. Germline assignment: CDR1 LNHDA and CDR2 SQIVND (reference sequence). The CDR3 is made up of 15 amino acids. Trimming removed 3 bases from V and 3 bases from J, with 12 bases in between. The CDR3 DNA follows: TGTGCCAGTAGTATGTGGCTAGAGAGCTACAATGAGCAGTTCTTC. It codes for CASSMWLESYNEQFF.

This clonotype showed up just a few times. The rearrangement uses TRBV24-1 and TRBJ2-1, with 9 bases aligning to TRBD1. V was clipped by 3 bases and J by 2 bases; unmatched bases: 4. Germline V gives CDR1 KGHDR, CDR2 SFDVKD. The CDR3 extends over 16 amino acids. This CDR3 reads CATSDRDRETYNEQFF. DNA of the CDR3: TGTGCCACCAGTGATCGGGACAGGGAGACCTACAATGAGCAGTTCTTC.

This clonotype is labeled medium-sized (0.01 to 0.1%). V usage is TRBV27 and J usage is TRBJ2-7; D remains unclear. This CDR3 has 14 residues. V lost 7 bases to trimming and J lost 0 bases, with 13 bases between them. Per the germline V gene, CDR1 is MNHEY and CDR2 is SMNVEV (reference sequence). The CDR3, as DNA: TGTGCCAGCAAAAGTGGCCCGAGCTCCTACGAGCAGTACGTC. This encodes CASKSGPSSYEQYV.

A note on this clonotype: One junction end disagrees with the germline gene, perhaps due to a read error. The genes are TRBV28 and TRBJ2-7; D gene uncertain. CDR1 and CDR2 (germline): MDHEN, SYDVKM. The CDR3 is 9 residues long. This chain's CDR3 is CASSLCYFF. The CDR3, as DNA: TGTGCCAGCAGTTTATGCTACTTCTTC.

This clonotype was counted a few times. The chain combines TRBV20-1 with TRBJ2-7; D is possibly TRBD1 or TRBD2 (5 bases each). This CDR3 is 13 amino acids long. Germline CDR1 reads DFQATT; CDR2 reads SNEGSKA (reference sequence). Trimming cost V 1 base and J 2 bases, with 9 bases left between them. CDR3 coding DNA: TGCAGTGCTAGAGGGGGACGGGCCTACGAGCAGTACGTC. Translating it yields CSARGGRAYEQYV.

This clonotype has only one observation. The V call is TRBV20-1, the J call TRBJ1-3, with D possibly TRBD1 on 5 matching bases. This CDR3 comprises 13 residues. Germline V CDR1 and CDR2: DFQATT, SNEGSKA (reference sequence). Trimming removed 2 bases at V and 4 bases at J, with 9 bases between. The chain's CDR3 is CSARQGGGNTIYF. Written as DNA, the CDR3 is TGCAGTGCTAGACAGGGTGGGGGAAACACCATATATTTT.

This clonotype showed up just a few times. The CDR3 region has the DNA TGTGCCAGCAGACACAGGGAGTCCAATGAGCAGTTCTTC. Protein: CASRHRESNEQFF. The gene calls are TRBV7-9 and TRBJ2-1; tentatively, D is TRBD1 (6 bases). Germline values: CDR1 SEHNR, CDR2 FQNEAQ (reference sequence). The CDR3 runs to 13 residues. Deletions cut 6 bases from V and 6 bases from J, with 12 bases between.

In its sample, this clonotype is medium-sized. The CDR3 DNA reads TGTGCCAGTAGCACTCAAGCGGGGACTGAAGCTTTCTTT. Encoded protein: CASSTQAGTEAFF. The genes are TRBV19 and TRBJ1-1; unclear D gene. V shed 6 bases and J shed 5 bases, with 13 bases lying between them. This CDR3 is 13 amino acids long. Germline-derived CDR1 and CDR2 are LNHDA and SQIVND (reference sequence). Looking up the rest from reference TRBV19 and TRBJ1-1 gives the full variable domain: DGGITQSPKYLFRKEGQNVTLSCEQNLNHDAMYWYRQDPGQGLRLIYYSQIVNDFQKGDIAEGYSVSREKKESFPLTVTSAQKNPTAFYLCASSTQAGTEAFFGQGTRLTVV.

This clonotype came up a few times. The genes are TRBV5-1 and TRBJ2-3; D possibly corresponds to TRBD1 (5 bases). Germline V gene data show CDR1 as SGHRS and CDR2 as YFSETQ. V gave up 0 bases and J gave up 6 bases, with 14 bases separating them. This CDR3 is 15 amino acids long. CDR3 in DNA: TGCGCCAGCAGCTTGGGCGGCCAGGGTAGGGATACGCAGTATTTT. Translating it yields CASSLGGQGRDTQYF.

V is TRBV27 and J is TRBJ2-3, with 12 bases aligning to TRBD1. V lost 5 bases to trimming and J lost 5 bases; unmatched junction nucleotides: 5. CDR3 length: 15 residues. Germline lookup yields CDR1 MNHEY and CDR2 SMNVEV (reference sequence). The CDR3 loop is CASSGDRGQVDTQYF. CDR3 DNA: TGTGCCAGCAGTGGGGACAGGGGGCAGGTAGATACGCAGTATTTT.

This clonotype is medium-sized within its sample. The CDR3 loop is CASRLQGALGDTQYF. The CDR3 DNA follows: TGTGCCAGCAGGCTACAGGGGGCGCTAGGAGATACGCAGTATTTT. This chain uses TRBV6-5 with TRBJ2-3; 9 nucleotides agree with TRBD1. Germline loops: CDR1 MNHEY, CDR2 SVGAGI. The CDR3 is made up of 15 amino acids. V was pared by 6 bases and J by 5 bases, with 9 bases of the junction left unmatched.

By its share, this clonotype is medium-sized. The chain uses TRBV29-1 and TRBJ1-1, with D possibly matching TRBD1 (5 bases). The CDR3 extends over 13 amino acids. In germline, CDR1 is SQVTM, CDR2 ANQGSEA. V was shortened by 2 bases and J by 3 bases, with 10 bases between the two germline ends. CDR3 protein: CSVEPQGDTEAFF. The CDR3 DNA reads TGCAGCGTTGAACCTCAGGGAGACACTGAAGCTTTCTTT.

The genes are TRBV6-2 or TRBV6-3 and TRBJ2-7; tentatively, D is TRBD1 (6 bases). With 0 bases removed from V and 4 bases from J, the gap between germline ends came to 16 bases. The CDR3 totals 16 residues. From germline, CDR1 is MNHEY and CDR2 SVGEGT. CDR3 in DNA: TGTGCCAGCAGTTACTCGACAGGATCGACTGGTTACGAGCAGTACTTC. It codes for CASSYSTGSTGYEQYF.

This clonotype was detected a few times. The V call is TRBV5-4, the J call TRBJ2-7; D gene ambiguous. CDR3 length: 12 residues. The germline CDR1 and CDR2 sequences are SGHNT and YYREEE (reference sequence). Trimming left V 2 bases short and J 6 bases short, with 9 bases between. In DNA, the CDR3 is TGTGCCAGCAGCTTTAACTCGGGCGAGCAGTACGTC. Encoded protein: CASSFNSGEQYV.